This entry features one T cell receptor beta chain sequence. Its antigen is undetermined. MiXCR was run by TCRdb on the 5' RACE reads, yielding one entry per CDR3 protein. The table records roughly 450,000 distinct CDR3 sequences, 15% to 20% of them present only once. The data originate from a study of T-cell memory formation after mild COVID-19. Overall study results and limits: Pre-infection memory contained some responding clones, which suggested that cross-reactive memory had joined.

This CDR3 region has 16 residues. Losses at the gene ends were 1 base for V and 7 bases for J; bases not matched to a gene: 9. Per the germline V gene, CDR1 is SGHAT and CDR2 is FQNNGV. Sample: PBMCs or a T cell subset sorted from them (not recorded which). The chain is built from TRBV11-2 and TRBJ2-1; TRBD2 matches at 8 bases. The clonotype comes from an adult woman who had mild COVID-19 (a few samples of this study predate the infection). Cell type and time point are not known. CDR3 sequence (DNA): TGTGCCAGCAGCTTAGTAAGAAGCGGGGGCTGGAATGAGCAGTTCTTC. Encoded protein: CASSLVRSGGWNEQFF.